This T cell receptor (beta chain) was observed in a study of shared clonotypes between healthy human individuals. Note on this clone: Its antigen is unknown.

Findings and caveats of the study: The study's rarefaction showed incomplete sorted-subset sequencing despite large depth.

CDR3 length: 15 amino acids. Germline CDR1 is SGHTA and CDR2 is FQGNSA. Trimming took off 3 bases at V and 0 bases at J, with 9 bases between the two ends. Every donor was a Caucasian adult from Nashville, Tennessee. Sequenced by immunoSEQ multiplex PCR; TCRdb stores in-frame clones only, minus some. Here the sample spans around 2.5 million clones, 80% to 95% being singletons. The rearrangement uses TRBV7-2 and TRBJ2-1; either TRBD1 or TRBD2 may supply D (6 bases each). Sequencing used naive CD4+ T cells from PBMCs. Stated subset: CD45RA+ positively selected. The clonotype was recovered from a man aged 18 to 29 in good health. Some clones in this sample may be carry-over from other donors' samples. This CDR3 is CASSFRGDSYNEQFF. CDR3 sequence (DNA): TGTGCCAGCAGCTTTAGGGGGGACTCCTACAATGAGCAGTTCTTC.